This T cell receptor beta chain was found in a study of control samples from healthy donors and cancer patients. Assay: immunoSEQ multiplex PCR; the TCRdb copy retains only in-frame clones and omits some. The sample consists of roughly 120,000 clones, roughly 89% of them appearing once. This clone was seen a single time. CDR1 and CDR2 (germline): MGHDK, SYGVNS. The germline V and J ends were trimmed by 5 bases and 1 base, with 17 bases remaining between them. This CDR3 spans 16 amino acids. Sequencing was carried out using blood. The sequence was collected from a young man in good health. The chain links TRBV25-1 to TRBJ2-5; D gene uncertain. The CDR3 loop reads CASSFLHMAVQETQYF. CDR3 bases: TGTGCCAGCAGTTTCCTACACATGGCCGTCCAAGAGACCCAGTACTTC.